This T cell receptor (beta chain) was captured in a study of cytomegalovirus exposure and HLA in healthy donors (dated by TCRdb to between 2016 and 2019). Some background on the complete study: An earlier analysis of roughly 500 of the donors reported about 250 Gb of sequence data and some 100 million unique TCR beta sequences from some 180 million T cells. High-throughput TCR immunosequencing, statistical association of individual TCRs with disease status, and machine learning were combined to predict cytomegalovirus infection status. A later analysis re-examined previously published TCR beta repertoires from 610 or so donors and added high-resolution HLA genotyping to investigate patterns of TCR occurrence. Of the approximately 370 genotyped donors, 75% to 85% were placed in the genetic ancestry cluster associated with self-reported Caucasian donors. Every discovery cohort repertoire had been produced on one sequencing platform. The study used immunosequencing to profile the T cell repertoires of about 670 subjects and linked those repertoires to cytomegalovirus serostatus. The study aimed to test whether cataloging public T cell receptors could reveal signatures of past pathogen exposure. Donor age, sex, ethnicity and CMV serostatus were collected together with the repertoire data. A separate validation cohort of roughly 130 different subjects was used in addition to the 666-subject first cohort. Both class I and class II loci were covered by HLA typing, at four-digit resolution. An early release covering some 640 HLA-typed donors comprised 250 to 350 gigabases of sequencing data and around 80 million unique TCR sequences. Rather than using new phenotypic data, the later analysis identified candidate immune exposures from TCR beta sequences and from how often those sequences occurred across donors. A few DR-DQ haplotypes were handled as single units for association and clustering because linkage in the cohort was strong. In a later genetic analysis, genome-wide SNP genotypes for about 55% of the 666 donors were used, and that subset was treated as a discovery cohort. Among almost 400 genotyped donors of the cohort, an average of about 240,000 unique TCR beta nucleotide sequences were sequenced per donor, about a sixth of them non-productive. An earlier analysis of roughly 600 of the donors used high-throughput TCR beta sequencing to judge whether each TCR beta V gene segment behaved as functional or pseudogenic. Typing coverage varied by locus: about 620-630 donors for A, B, C, DRB1 and DQB1; approximately 520 for DQA1; approximately 610 for DPA1; 450 to 480 for DPB1. Beyond this particular receptor, the publication reports: The classifier was reported to diagnose cytomegalovirus status with high specificity and sensitivity in both the original cohort and the validation cohort. The sequencing pipeline was judged likely to have produced a cluster of highly shared sequence variants as a technical artifact. Compared with the 666-donor mean, donors in an Asian-associated ancestry cluster had fewer N-insertions in productive TCRs, according to a later genetic analysis. Strong co-occurrence of HLA alleles, especially DR and DQ, made assigning TCR associations to individual alleles difficult. A later analysis reported that several top co-occurrence clusters appeared linked to parvovirus B19, influenza, CMV and Epstein-Barr virus. The study listed around 160 TCR beta chains as associated with cytomegalovirus. Linkage disequilibrium might explain the correlated functional status among segregating V segments, but an unknown experimental factor could not be excluded. According to the authors, the approach could potentially be generalized to other disease states and immunological phenotypes. In vitro tests confirmed that three of the cytomegalovirus-associated TCR beta chains recognize cytomegalovirus antigens. The only immune exposure information available for the cohort was CMV serostatus. According to a later analysis, most CMV-associated TCR beta chains appeared to be HLA-restricted, and the HLA associations seemed to be driven largely by CMV exposure. Because some donors lacked HLA typing at each locus, the association tests relied only on the typed subset. V-gene and J-gene trimming of TCR beta chains was associated with a missense DCLRE1C variant in a later genetic analysis, and the association was replicated in an independent cohort. A further reported finding was that TCR beta sequences accurately predicted the HLA-A and HLA-B alleles for most subjects in the first cohort. The earlier analysis of fewer than 750 of the donors excluded about 16 rarely observed V segments, including chromosome 9 orphons, because counts were too low. Sequencing depth was assumed to be roughly uniform across donors in the presence/absence analyses, though that assumption may not hold. The 87-base-pair reads could not distinguish some IMGT-functional V segments, including TRBV6-2 and TRBV6-3, so those segments were excluded. In a later analysis, over 15,000 TCR beta sequences were associated with specific HLA alleles at a false discovery rate of 0.05. In a later analysis, HLA-associated TCR beta chains showed more clonal expansion and lower generation probabilities than non-associated chains that were equally common. The cohort was sequenced for TCR beta chains only, and without alpha or paired-chain data the features that could be detected were limited. A later analysis found that TCR association rates varied across HLA loci, with DRB1 alleles showing the most associated TCRs and HLA-C alleles the fewest. An earlier analysis of approximately 530 of the donors showed that most TCR beta V segments appeared in productive rearrangements either about 87% or about 30% of the time, which broadly matched IMGT annotations. While some public TCRs were present in many individuals, most TCR sequences turned up only very rarely across donors.

The cohort consisted of hundreds of healthy bone marrow donors. Cohort members were all nominally healthy when sampled, although unrecorded immune exposures were likely present. The donor tested CMV seronegative and was one of the 352 seronegative cohort members. A peripheral blood sample was provided by each donor, and peripheral blood mononuclear cells were used for TCR beta sequencing. Genomic DNA was extracted from the blood cell samples with the Qiagen DNeasy Blood Extraction Kit. Libraries were built with the immunoSEQ multiplex PCR assay. The multiplex PCR relied on a mix of 60 forward primers for TCR Vbeta segments and 13 reverse primers for TCR Jbeta segments. Amplification of the CDR3 region of rearranged TCR beta genes was performed with a multiplex PCR assay on genomic DNA. The amplified TCR beta libraries were sequenced on the Illumina HiSeq System as 87-base-pair reads. The study's processing was this. A later analysis tallied roughly 76 million unique TCR beta chains across the 660 or so repertoires, and about 10 million of those chains were shared by two or more donors. Raw reads were error-corrected and collapsed into unique sequences with a nearest-neighbor algorithm that merged closely related sequences to remove PCR and sequencing errors. Alignment of CDR3 sequences to IMGT reference sequences was used to assign V, D and J gene segments. Each retained sequence needed at least a six-nucleotide match to both a V gene segment and a J gene segment. Rearrangements were called productive when the CDR3 lacked stop codons and stayed in frame with V and J; all others were non-productive. Following IMGT convention, CDR3 was defined as the stretch from the second conserved V-encoded cysteine to the conserved J-encoded phenylalanine. In an earlier analysis of 550 to 650 of the donors, sequences lacking an unambiguous match to a single V gene segment were excluded. An earlier analysis of several hundred of the donors called V segments functional above 56.7% productive rearrangements and segregating when the between-donor standard deviation exceeded 5%. To diagnose cytomegalovirus status from the catalog of TCR beta chain sequences, a statistical classification framework was built. V and J gene assignment, in a later analysis, came from comparing TCR nucleotide sequences with IMGT/GENE-DB human TR gene sequences. A later analysis assigned CDR3 sequences and most-parsimonious VDJ recombination scenarios with the TCRdist pipeline. In a later analysis, each TCR beta chain was defined by its CDR3 amino acid sequence together with its V-gene family, and reads lacking a unique V-gene family were excluded. As a way to deal with suspected cross-contamination and a sequencing artifact, a later analysis dropped under 600 nucleotide sequences that were highly shared and had low generation probability. In a later analysis, a clonal expansion index for each public chain was calculated from normalized within-repertoire ranks of inferred template counts. In a later analysis, generation probabilities were computed using a VDJ recombination model fitted to out-of-frame rearrangements, and the results were checked against IGoR. A later analysis scored TCR-TCR, TCR-HLA and TCR-CMV co-occurrence with hypergeometric tests, applying a repertoire-size bias correction to TCR pairs. To estimate false discovery rates, a later analysis permuted the HLA or CMV assignments 20 times. In a later analysis, co-occurring TCRs were grouped using DBSCAN, and TCRdist sequence similarity was added for clustering within HLA-allele-positive subsets. For co-occurrence clustering, repertoires with fewer than 30,000 or more than 120,000 public chains were excluded, along with about five repertoires with anomalous nucleotide sharing. Not all clones reach the TCRdb copy of this immuneACCESS table, which keeps in-frame sequences only. Checked studies attribute under half of the gap to unresolved V genes and leave the rest unexplained. The D gene and trimming were derived from the DNA, and the V and J assignments and clone size from that table. Present in this sample are nearly 65,000 clones, roughly two thirds of which were seen just once. Together, the top ten hold roughly 5.3% of the sample.

A note on this clone: Its antigen has not been determined. Per-base qualities were not stored, and no clone one base away is much larger.

V is shortened by 6 bases, J by 1 base, and the region joining them spans 7 bases. The CDR3 runs 12 amino acids, cysteine and phenylalanine included. Of all the DNA, just the CDR3 is kept, 36 bases in frame from base 1. CDR1 is given as MNHNS and CDR2 as SASEGT, both from the germline V gene. Sequencing input: PBMCs. The chain couples TRBV6-1 to TRBJ2-7, with a weak D call of TRBD1 (6 bases match). The TCR was taken from a man between 45 and 60 years old in good health and CMV-seronegative. The bases read TGTGCCAGCAGCGGACAGTCCTACGAGCAGTACTTC. Translated, it gives CASSGQSYEQYF.